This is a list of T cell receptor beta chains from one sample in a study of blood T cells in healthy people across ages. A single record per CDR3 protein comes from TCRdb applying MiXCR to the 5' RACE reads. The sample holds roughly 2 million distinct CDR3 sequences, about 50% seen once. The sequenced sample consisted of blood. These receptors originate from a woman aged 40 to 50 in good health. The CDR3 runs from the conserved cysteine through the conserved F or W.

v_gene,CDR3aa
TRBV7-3,CASSFQGLAGANVLTF
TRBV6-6,CASDLSSRKRPETQYF
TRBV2,CASTLSRVDTGELFF
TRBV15,CATSRVSGQRNYNEQFF
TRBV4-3,CASSQEHEGGGETQYF
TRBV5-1,CASSLGHSQETQYF
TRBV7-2,CASSRDITDTEAFF
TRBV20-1,CSAQTATGELFF
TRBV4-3,CASSVEWGLDSPLHF
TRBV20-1,CSARGSENTEAFF
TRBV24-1,CATRDGANYGYTF
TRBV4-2,CASSQNSYYGYTF
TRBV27,CASRPGPNTGELFF
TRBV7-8,CASSPRDRINEQFF
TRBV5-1,CASSLDQGSQPQHF
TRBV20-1,CSARHQGASGYTF
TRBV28,CASSPLKGSSSHNEQFF
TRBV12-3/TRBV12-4,CASSSGFGPRGYTF
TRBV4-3,CASSQSGPGNEKLFF
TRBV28,CASTGTVTYEQYF
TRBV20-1,CSARDRDGYEQYF
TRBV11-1,CASSQGTGNSYNEQFF
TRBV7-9,CASSSTGEGYGYTF
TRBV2,CASSEGRAENTGELFF
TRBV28,CASIREVRADYGYTF
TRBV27,CASSISPGSSYEQYF
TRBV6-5,CATQTPSAEAFF
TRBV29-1,CTITGPSTGTQYF
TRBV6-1,CASIQAGIESETQYF
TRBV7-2,CASSLGLAGGLYEQYF
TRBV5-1,CASRRTGDYTEAFF
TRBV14,CASSKTGGLGADTQYF
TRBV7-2,CATTKGEYSNQPQHF
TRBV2,CASSDGETYEQYF
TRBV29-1,CSVMDGYEKLFF
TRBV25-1,CASSEGVLDTQYF
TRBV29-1,CSVDVSTDTQYF
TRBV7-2,CASSPRSDGYTF
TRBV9,CASSGDTSREQFF
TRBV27,CASSAPYEQYF
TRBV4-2,CASSQGSTDTQYF
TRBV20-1,CSARDLLAGGKSSYEQYF
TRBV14,CASSYLDGISGANVLTF
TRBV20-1,CSASSRQEGNIQYF
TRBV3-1,CASSRKQGANEKLFF
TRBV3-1,CASSQDWANGYTF
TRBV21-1,CASSGTQGMASNQPQHF
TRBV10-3,CAIGGGSSTDTQYF
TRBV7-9,CASSFPRTGQGHEQYF
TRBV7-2,CASSFSQSSYNEQFF
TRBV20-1,CSARELQGKTYNSPLHF